The 18 T cell receptor beta chains presented below share a single source sample, sequenced in a study of T-cell reconstitution after alpha-beta-depleted transplantation in children. TCRbeta library construction was performed incorporating unique molecular identifiers. TCRdb re-called the PCR reads through MiXCR, storing one row per CDR3 protein. The table shows approximately 520,000 distinct CDR3 sequences, with 30% to 35% occurring only once. Material: PBMCs from the stem cell graft donor, obtained from the stem cell graft. The receptor source for this set is a human donor who donated a stem cell graft to a child with aplastic anemia.

V usage is TRBV7-2 and J usage is TRBJ1-2; D gene unclear. Trimming took off 1 base at V and 2 bases at J, with 11 bases between the two ends. There are 15 residues in the CDR3. The germline CDR1 and CDR2 sequences are SGHTA and FQGNSA. The CDR3 bases are TGTGCCAGCAGCTTAGGGGGTACACCGAACTATGGCTACACCTTC. The encoded protein is CASSLGGTPNYGYTF. The entire variable domain, with the rest obtained from reference TRBV7-2 and TRBJ1-2, is as follows: GAGVSQSPSNKVTEKGKDVELRCDPISGHTALYWYRQSLGQGLEFLIYFQGNSAPDKSGLPSDRFSAERTGGSVSTLTIQRTQQEDSAVYLCASSLGGTPNYGYTFGSGTRLTVV.

This clonotype occurred a few times. The J gene is TRBJ2-3, the V gene TRBV20-1, with 7 nucleotides matching TRBD2. The V gene's germline CDR1 is DFQATT and CDR2 SNEGSKA (reference sequence). Trimming at V came to 6 bases and at J to 7 bases, leaving 16 bases not matched to a gene. This CDR3 comprises 15 residues. The CDR3 protein is CSAGGASQDGHTQYF. CDR3 nucleotides: TGCAGTGCGGGAGGGGCGTCACAAGACGGGCATACGCAGTATTTT.

This chain links TRBV24-1 with TRBJ2-1, with no clear D. This CDR3 contains 13 residues. The germline gives CDR1 KGHDR, CDR2 SFDVKD. Trimming shortened V by 0 bases and J by 7 bases, and 6 bases separated the two germline ends. This CDR3 reads CATSDLKGNEQFF. DNA of the CDR3: TGTGCCACCAGTGATTTGAAAGGGAATGAGCAGTTCTTC.

This clonotype was detected a few times. This chain links TRBV15 with TRBJ2-5, with TRBD2 matching 13 bases. This CDR3 comprises 17 residues. With V trimmed by 2 bases and J by 1 base, 4 bases remained unmatched. CDR1 and CDR2 from the germline V gene are LNHNV and YYDKDF (reference sequence). Here the CDR3 DNA reads TGTGCCACCAGCAGAATACGACTAGCGGGAGGCCAAGAGACCCAGTACTTC. Translating gives CATSRIRLAGGQETQYF.

In regard to this clonotype: Since the CDR3 does not end with the conserved phenylalanine or tryptophan, this likely comes from a read error. The CDR3 DNA reads TGTGCCACCAGCAGAGATACGTCGGGGCTGATAGGTCAGCCCCAGCATTTG. Its protein product is CATSRDTSGLIGQPQHL. The chain combines TRBV15 with TRBJ1-5; a weak D match, TRBD1 (5 bases). Germline CDR1 and CDR2: LNHNV and YYDKDF (reference sequence). V lost 0 bases, J lost 6 bases, and 18 bases lay in between. The CDR3 sequence is 17 residues long.

The rearrangement links TRBV5-6 to TRBJ2-1; 7 nucleotides match TRBD1. Germline values: CDR1 SGHDT, CDR2 YYEEEE. Trimming cost V 4 bases and J 6 bases; bases outside gene matches: 7. This CDR3 contains 14 residues. The CDR3 nucleotides are TGTGCCAGCAGCCCGGGACAGCTCTGCAATGAGCAGTTCTTC. Translation: CASSPGQLCNEQFF.

This chain joins TRBV5-6 and TRBJ2-1; 13 bases fit TRBD2. Germline-derived CDR1 and CDR2 are SGHDT and YYEEEE. J lost 10 bases, V lost 3 bases, and 10 bases had no gene match. The CDR3 loop spans 16 amino acids. The CDR3 spells CASSSRTSGSYREQFF. DNA for the CDR3: TGTGCCAGCAGCTCCAGGACTAGCGGGAGCTATCGGGAGCAGTTCTTC.

This chain uses TRBV29-1 with TRBJ1-1, with D possibly being TRBD1 (5 bases). Trimming removed 6 bases from V and 2 bases from J, with 13 bases in between. In germline, CDR1 is SQVTM, CDR2 ANQGSEA. This CDR3 is built from 13 residues. The CDR3 sequence is CSVNTGANTEAFF. The CDR3 DNA follows: TGCAGCGTCAACACAGGAGCCAACACTGAAGCTTTCTTT.

This clonotype was recorded a few times. The chain joins TRBV20-1 to TRBJ1-5; D is unclear. CDR3 size: 15 residues. The V gene lost 0 bases and the J gene lost 0 bases, with 9 bases spanning the gap. From germline, CDR1 is DFQATT and CDR2 SNEGSKA (reference sequence). The CDR3 DNA sequence: TGCAGTGCTAGAGAGGGGTGGTATAGCAATCAGCCCCAGCATTTT. This sequence encodes CSAREGWYSNQPQHF.

The chain carries TRBV9 and TRBJ2-3; D might be TRBD1 or TRBD2, each matching 6 bases. CDR1 is SGDLS, CDR2 YYNGEE, per germline. The CDR3 is 12 amino acids. Trimming took 0 bases from V and 10 from J, leaving 9 bases between them. The CDR3 sequence: CASSVEGEAQYF. CDR3 in DNA: TGTGCCAGCAGCGTAGAGGGGGAGGCGCAGTATTTT.

In its sample, this clonotype was seen once. The rearrangement links TRBV9 to TRBJ2-3; 7 bases fit TRBD2. The CDR3 extends over 16 amino acids. V shed 4 bases and J 2 bases; nucleotides not matched to a gene: 10. The germline gives CDR1 SGDLS, CDR2 YYNGEE. The CDR3 region has the DNA TGTGCCAGCAGCCTCCCGGTGGGGGGGAACACAGATACGCAGTATTTT. It codes for CASSLPVGGNTDTQYF.

V is TRBV6-1 and J is TRBJ2-7; 8 positions match TRBD1. This CDR3 is built from 13 residues. Germline V gene lookup returns CDR1 MNHNS and CDR2 SASEGT. V shed 8 bases and J 2 bases; nucleotides not matched to a gene: 5. CDR3 DNA: TGTGCCAGCTACCCGGGACAGGCCTACGAGCAGTACTTC. Protein sequence: CASYPGQAYEQYF.

The chain carries TRBV29-1 and TRBJ1-1, with D perhaps TRBD1 (5 bases). The CDR3 is 15 residues long. Germline CDR1 SQVTM, CDR2 ANQGSEA. V gave up 1 base and J gave up 4 bases, with 16 bases separating them. The CDR3: CSVEASGRWSTEAFF. The CDR3 DNA reads as TGCAGCGTTGAAGCGTCAGGGAGGTGGTCCACTGAAGCTTTCTTT.

This clonotype was detected only a few times. The chain combines TRBV5-6 with TRBJ2-7, with no clear D. This CDR3 spans 17 amino acids. The germline V and J ends were trimmed by 0 bases and 0 bases, with 16 bases remaining between them. Germline loops: CDR1 SGHDT, CDR2 YYEEEE. The CDR3 region has the DNA TGTGCCAGCAGCTTGGAATTGGGCGGATACCTCTCCTACGAGCAGTACTTC. Its protein product is CASSLELGGYLSYEQYF.

This chain joins TRBV5-5 and TRBJ2-1; TRBD2 matches at 15 bases. The junction had 5 bases not matched to a gene; V was cut back by 3 bases and J by 10 bases. The CDR3 runs to 15 residues. The germline CDR1 and CDR2 sequences are SGHKS and YYEKEE (reference sequence). CDR3 amino acids: CASSWGLAGGLEQFF. CDR3 nucleotides: TGTGCCAGCAGCTGGGGACTAGCGGGAGGACTGGAGCAGTTCTTC. Together with reference TRBV5-5 and TRBJ2-1, the CDR3 gives the full variable domain: DAGVTQSPTHLIKTRGQQVTLRCSPISGHKSVSWYQQVLGQGPQFIFQYYEKEERGRGNFPDRFSARQFPNYSSELNVNALLLGDSALYLCASSWGLAGGLEQFFGPGTRLTVL.

The rearrangement links TRBV29-1 to TRBJ2-1, with 12 nucleotides matching TRBD2. The V gene end was trimmed by 3 bases and the J gene end by 8 bases; junction bases not matched to a gene: 8. This CDR3 has 15 amino acids. Germline-derived CDR1 and CDR2 are SQVTM and ANQGSEA. The CDR3 DNA follows: TGCAGCGTTGAGCATCTAGCGGGAGGGCCGTATGAGCAGTTCTTC. Protein product: CSVEHLAGGPYEQFF.

The V gene is TRBV21-1, the J gene TRBJ2-5; the table's D call, TRBD2, was not checked against the DNA. TRBV21-1 is shown as a pseudogene. The CDR3 has 18 residues. CDR3 in DNA: TGTGCCAGCAGCAAAAGGGTCCTGCGGGCCCTCAAACAGGAGACCCAGTACTTC. Encoded protein: CASSKRVLRALKQETQYF.

This clonotype has only a few counts. This chain links TRBV10-2 with TRBJ2-1, with 8 bases matching TRBD2. The CDR3 is 16 amino acids. The germline gives CDR1 WSHSY, CDR2 SAAADI. The ends lost 1 base at V and 2 bases at J; junction bases unmatched: 4. As DNA, the CDR3 is TGCGCCAGCAGTGAGTGGAGTAGCGGGACCTACAATGAGCAGTTCTTC. It specifies CASSEWSSGTYNEQFF.